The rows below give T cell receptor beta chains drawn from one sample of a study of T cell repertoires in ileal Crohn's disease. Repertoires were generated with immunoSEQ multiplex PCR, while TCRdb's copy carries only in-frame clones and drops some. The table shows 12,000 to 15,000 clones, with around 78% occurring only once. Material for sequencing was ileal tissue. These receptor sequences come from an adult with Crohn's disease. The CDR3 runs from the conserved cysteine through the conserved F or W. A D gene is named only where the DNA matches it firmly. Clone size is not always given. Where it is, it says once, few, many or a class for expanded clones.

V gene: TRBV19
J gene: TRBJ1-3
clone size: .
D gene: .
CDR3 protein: CASSIRQDYSGNTIYF
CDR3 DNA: TGTGCCAGTAGTATCCGACAGGATTACTCTGGAAACACCATATATTTT

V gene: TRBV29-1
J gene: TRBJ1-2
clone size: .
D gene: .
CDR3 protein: CSVETTGPTDYGYTF
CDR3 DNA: TGCAGCGTTGAGACCACAGGGCCTACCGACTATGGCTACACCTTC

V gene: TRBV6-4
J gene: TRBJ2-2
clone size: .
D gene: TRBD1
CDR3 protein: CASSDSQGAGELFF
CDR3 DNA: TGTGCCAGCAGTGACTCCCAGGGGGCCGGGGAGCTGTTTTTT

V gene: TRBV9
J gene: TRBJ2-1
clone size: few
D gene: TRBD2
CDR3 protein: CASSVASGRDPEQFF
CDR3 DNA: TGTGCCAGCAGCGTAGCTAGCGGGAGGGACCCTGAGCAGTTCTTC

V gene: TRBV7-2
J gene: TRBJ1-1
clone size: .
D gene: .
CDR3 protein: CASSRYGTRTEAFF
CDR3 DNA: TGTGCCAGCAGCCGTTACGGGACAAGGACTGAAGCTTTCTTT

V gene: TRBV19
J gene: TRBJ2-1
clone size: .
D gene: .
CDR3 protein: CASSSTGEYNEQFF
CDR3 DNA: TGTGCCAGTAGTTCGACGGGAGAATACAATGAGCAGTTCTTC

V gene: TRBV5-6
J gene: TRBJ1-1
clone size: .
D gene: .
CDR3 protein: CASSFFSGNTEAFF
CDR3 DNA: TGTGCCAGCAGCTTTTTTTCGGGTAACACTGAAGCTTTCTTT

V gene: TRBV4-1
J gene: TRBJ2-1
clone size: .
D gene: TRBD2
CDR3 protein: CASSLPGLAPFF
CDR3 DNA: TGCGCCAGCAGCCTACCGGGACTAGCTCCGTTCTTC

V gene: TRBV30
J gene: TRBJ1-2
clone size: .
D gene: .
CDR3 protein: CAWSVMSGRLAYGYTF
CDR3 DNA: TGTGCCTGGAGTGTAATGTCAGGGAGGCTCGCCTATGGCTACACCTTC

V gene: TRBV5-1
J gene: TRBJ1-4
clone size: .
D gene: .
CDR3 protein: CASSQSQGGFNEKLFF
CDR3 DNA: TGCGCCAGCAGCCAGTCACAGGGAGGGTTTAATGAAAAACTGTTTTTT

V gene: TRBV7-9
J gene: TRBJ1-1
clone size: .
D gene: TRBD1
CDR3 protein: CASSLGFRGPEAFF
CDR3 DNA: TGTGCCAGCAGCTTAGGATTCAGGGGGCCTGAAGCTTTCTTT

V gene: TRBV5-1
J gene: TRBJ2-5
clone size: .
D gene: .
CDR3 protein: CASRLSPGYQETQYF
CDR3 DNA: TGCGCCAGCCGCCTTAGTCCGGGGTACCAAGAGACCCAGTACTTC

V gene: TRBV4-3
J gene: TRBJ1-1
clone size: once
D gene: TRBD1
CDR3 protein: CASSQELDRGRGNTEAFF
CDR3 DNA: TGCGCCAGCAGCCAAGAACTAGACAGGGGGCGCGGAAATACTGAAGCTTTCTTT

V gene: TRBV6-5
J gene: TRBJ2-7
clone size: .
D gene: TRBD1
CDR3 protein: CASSYSGQGSLYEQYF
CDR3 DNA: TGTGCCAGCAGTTACTCGGGACAGGGTTCCCTCTACGAGCAGTACTTC

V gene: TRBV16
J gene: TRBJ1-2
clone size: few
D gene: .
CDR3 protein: CASSLDRYYGYTF
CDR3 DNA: TGTGCCAGCAGCCTAGACAGATACTATGGCTACACCTTC

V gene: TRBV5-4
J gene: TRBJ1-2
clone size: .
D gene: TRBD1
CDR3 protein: CASSLGGQGSGYTF
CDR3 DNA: TGTGCCAGCAGCTTGGGGGGACAGGGTTCTGGCTACACCTTC

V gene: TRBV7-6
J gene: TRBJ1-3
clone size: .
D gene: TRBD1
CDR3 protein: CASSSGTAGNTIYF
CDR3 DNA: TGTGCCAGCAGCTCCGGGACAGCAGGAAACACCATATATTTT

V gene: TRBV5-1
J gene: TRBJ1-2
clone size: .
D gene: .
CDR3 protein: CASSLSTGPDYGYTF
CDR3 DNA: TGCGCCAGCAGCTTGTCGACAGGACCCGACTATGGCTACACCTTC

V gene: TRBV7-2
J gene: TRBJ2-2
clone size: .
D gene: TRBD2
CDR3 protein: CASSLVLAGPNTGELFF
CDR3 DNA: TGTGCCAGCAGCTTAGTGCTAGCGGGGCCGAACACCGGGGAGCTGTTTTTT

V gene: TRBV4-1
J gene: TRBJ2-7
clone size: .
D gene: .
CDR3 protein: CASLNRGGVSSYEQYF
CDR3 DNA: TGCGCCAGCCTCAATCGGGGCGGGGTGAGCTCCTACGAGCAGTACTTC

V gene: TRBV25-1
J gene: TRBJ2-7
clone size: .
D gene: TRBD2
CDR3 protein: CASSEGVAGGIRSEQYF
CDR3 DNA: TGTGCCAGCAGTGAGGGAGTAGCGGGAGGAATTAGGTCCGAGCAGTACTTC

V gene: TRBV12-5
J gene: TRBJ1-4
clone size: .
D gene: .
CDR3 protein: CASGLVTGQGTNEKLFF
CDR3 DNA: TGTGCTAGTGGTTTGGTAACAGGGCAGGGCACTAATGAAAAACTGTTTTTT

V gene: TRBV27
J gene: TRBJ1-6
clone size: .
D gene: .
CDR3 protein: CASSFRTINSPLHF
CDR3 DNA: TGTGCCAGCAGTTTTAGGACAATTAATTCACCCCTCCACTTT

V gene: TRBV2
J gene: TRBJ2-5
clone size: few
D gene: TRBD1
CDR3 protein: CASSEPRGQMETQYF
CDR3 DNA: TGTGCCAGCAGCGAGCCCAGGGGGCAAATGGAGACCCAGTACTTC

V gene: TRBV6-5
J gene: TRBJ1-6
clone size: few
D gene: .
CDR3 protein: CASSGRVGSPLHF
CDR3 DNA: TGTGCCAGCAGTGGCAGGGTCGGATCACCCCTCCACTTT

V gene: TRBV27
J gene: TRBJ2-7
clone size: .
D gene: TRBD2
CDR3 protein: CASSSVGSGTSGTREQYF
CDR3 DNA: TGTGCCAGCAGCTCTGTAGGGTCCGGGACTAGCGGGACGCGCGAGCAGTACTTC

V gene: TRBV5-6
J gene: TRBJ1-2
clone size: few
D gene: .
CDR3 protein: CASSLRARGGYTF
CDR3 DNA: TGTGCCAGCAGCTTGAGAGCACGGGGAGGCTACACCTTC